The present T cell receptor (beta chain) was sequenced within a study of shared clonotypes between healthy human individuals. Looking at the study overall: Each donor contributed plates that comprised three CD4 naive, three CD4 memory, two CD8 naive and one CD8 memory.

Study outcomes and limitations: The researchers took only blood, and tissue repertoires probably look different. Few donors restricted represented genetic and exposure-history diversity.

In the case of this clone: Its specificity is unknown.

Using immunoSEQ multiplex PCR, the repertoire was profiled, and TCRdb retains in-frame clones only, with some absent. The table shows over a million clones, with about 96% occurring only once. This CDR3 has 15 residues. Looked up from germline, CDR1 is MDHEN and CDR2 is SYDVKM. V was shortened by 7 bases and J by 0 bases, with 13 bases between the two germline ends. The sequencing input was naive CD4+ T cells sorted from blood. Subset: CD45RA+ positively selected. This clonotype was sampled from a young man in good health. V is TRBV28 and J is TRBJ1-5; D gene unclear. In nucleotides, the CDR3 is TGTGCCAGCACCAAGATTACGCCTAGCAATCAGCCCCAGCATTTT. It encodes CASTKITPSNQPQHF.